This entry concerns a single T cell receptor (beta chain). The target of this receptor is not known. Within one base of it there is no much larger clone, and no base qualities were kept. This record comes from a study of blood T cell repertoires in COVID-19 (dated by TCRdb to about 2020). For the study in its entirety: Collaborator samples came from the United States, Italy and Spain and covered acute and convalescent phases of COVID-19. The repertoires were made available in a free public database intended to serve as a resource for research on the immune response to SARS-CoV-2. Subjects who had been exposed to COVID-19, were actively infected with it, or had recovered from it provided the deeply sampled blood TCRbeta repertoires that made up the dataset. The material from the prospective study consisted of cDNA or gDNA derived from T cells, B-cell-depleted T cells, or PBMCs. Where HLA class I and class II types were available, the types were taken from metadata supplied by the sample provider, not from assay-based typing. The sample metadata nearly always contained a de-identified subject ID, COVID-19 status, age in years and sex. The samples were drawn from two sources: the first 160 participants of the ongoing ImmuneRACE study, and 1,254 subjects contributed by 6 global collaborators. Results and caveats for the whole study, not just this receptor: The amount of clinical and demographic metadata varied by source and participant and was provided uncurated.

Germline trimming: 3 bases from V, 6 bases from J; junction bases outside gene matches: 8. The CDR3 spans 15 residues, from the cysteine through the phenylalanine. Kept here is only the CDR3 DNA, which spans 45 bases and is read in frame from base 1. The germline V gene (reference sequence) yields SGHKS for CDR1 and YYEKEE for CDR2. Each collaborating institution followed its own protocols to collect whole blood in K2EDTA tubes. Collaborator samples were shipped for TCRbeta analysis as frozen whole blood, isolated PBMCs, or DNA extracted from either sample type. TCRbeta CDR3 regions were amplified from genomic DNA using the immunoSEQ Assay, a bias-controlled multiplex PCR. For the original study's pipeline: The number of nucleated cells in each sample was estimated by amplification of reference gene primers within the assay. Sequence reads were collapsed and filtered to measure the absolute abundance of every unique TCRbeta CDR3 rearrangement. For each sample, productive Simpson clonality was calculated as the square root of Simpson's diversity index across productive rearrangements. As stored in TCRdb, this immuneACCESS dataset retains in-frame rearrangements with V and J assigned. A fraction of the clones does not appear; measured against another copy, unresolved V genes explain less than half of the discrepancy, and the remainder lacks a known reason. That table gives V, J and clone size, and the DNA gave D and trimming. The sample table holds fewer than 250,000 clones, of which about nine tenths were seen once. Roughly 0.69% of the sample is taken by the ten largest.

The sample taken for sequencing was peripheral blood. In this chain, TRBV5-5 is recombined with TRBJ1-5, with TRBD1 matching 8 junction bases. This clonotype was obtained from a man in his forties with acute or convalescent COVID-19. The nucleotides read TGTGCCAGCAGCTCCAGACAGGGGTACGGTCAGCCCCAGCATTTT. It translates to CASSSRQGYGQPQHF.